The T cell receptor (beta chain) described here comes from a study of blood T cell repertoires in COVID-19 (dated by TCRdb to about 2020). Regarding the research as a whole: Samples covering the acute and convalescent phases of COVID-19 were provided by collaborators in the United States, Italy and Spain. The prospective study material was composed of cDNA or gDNA derived from T cells, B-cell-depleted T cells, or PBMCs. Subjects who had been exposed to COVID-19, were actively infected with it, or had recovered from it provided the deeply sampled blood TCRbeta repertoires that made up the dataset. The repertoires were released in a freely available public database intended as a resource for research on the immune response to SARS-CoV-2. Samples came from the ongoing ImmuneRACE study (first 160 participants) plus 1,254 subjects from 6 global collaborators. Nearly every sample came with metadata listing a de-identified subject ID, COVID-19 status, age in years and sex. Where available, HLA class I and class II types were obtained from metadata supplied by the sample provider rather than from assay-based typing. What the study reported, not specific to this receptor: How much clinical and demographic metadata was included differed by source and by participant, and the metadata was provided uncurated.

Participants in the prospective study were enrolled through a virtual design, were aged roughly 18 to 100 years, and lived in approximately 24 United States geographic areas. In the prospective study, cohorts were assigned on the basis of participant-reported clinical history obtained from a screening survey and a study questionnaire. Mobile phlebotomists in the prospective study collected whole blood, serum and a nasopharyngeal or oropharyngeal swab from every participant. Participants in the prospective study had the option to provide additional blood draws and questionnaires over a roughly two-month period. Before DNA extraction, prospective study blood samples were shipped either frozen or at room temperature. Note on this clone: Its antigen specificity is not known. Per-base quality was not reported, and no clone a single base away is much larger than it.

V ends up 5 bases short and J 3 bases short, with an unmatched junction base count of 10. The CDR1 and CDR2 encoded by the germline V gene are KGHSH and LQKENI. From cysteine to phenylalanine, the CDR3 is 16 amino acids long. Only CDR3 DNA remains: 48 bases, in frame from the first base. TCRbeta CDR3 regions were amplified from genomic DNA using the immunoSEQ Assay, a bias-controlled multiplex PCR. On the study's bioinformatics: The number of nucleated cells in each sample was estimated from the amplification of reference gene primers within the assay. To quantify the absolute abundance of each unique TCRbeta CDR3 rearrangement, sequence reads were collapsed and filtered. For each sample, productive Simpson clonality was calculated as the square root of Simpson's diversity index over productive rearrangements. Held by TCRdb, this immuneACCESS table contains in-frame sequences only and omits some clones. Under half of the omission traces to an unresolved V gene where checked; the cause of the rest is unknown. Clonal size and the V and J genes are those of that table, whereas D and trimming came from the DNA. The sample table holds roughly 130,000 clones, of which approximately 88% were seen once. 5.5% of the sample is held by the ten biggest clonotypes.

This receptor was identified in a man between 40 and 49 years old with acute COVID-19. The chain couples TRBV18 to TRBJ1-1, with TRBD1 matching 9 junction bases. The material sequenced was PBMCs or T cells enriched from blood (not recorded which). CDR3 reads: CASSGTGSKIYTEAFF. The bases read TGTGCCAGCTCAGGGACAGGGTCGAAGATCTACACTGAAGCTTTCTTT. The reference TRBV18 and TRBJ1-1 proteins fill in what lies around the CDR3, so the full variable domain reads NAGVMQNPRHLVRRRGQEARLRCSPMKGHSHVYWYRQLPEEGLKFMVYLQKENIIDESGMPKERFSAEFPKEGPSILRIQQVVRGDSAAYFCASSGTGSKIYTEAFFGQGTRLTVV.